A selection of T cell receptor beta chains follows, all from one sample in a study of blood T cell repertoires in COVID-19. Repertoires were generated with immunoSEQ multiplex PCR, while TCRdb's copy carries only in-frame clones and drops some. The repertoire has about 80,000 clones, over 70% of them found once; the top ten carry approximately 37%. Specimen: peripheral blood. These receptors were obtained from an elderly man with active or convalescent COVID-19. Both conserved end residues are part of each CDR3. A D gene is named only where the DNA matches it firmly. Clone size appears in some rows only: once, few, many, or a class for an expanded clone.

CDR3aa: CASSSTGNEQFF; CDR3nt: TGTGCCAGCAGCTCCACAGGGAATGAGCAGTTCTTC; v_gene: TRBV5-6; abundance: .; d_gene: .; j_gene: TRBJ2-1
CDR3aa: CASSFRGERTDTQYF; CDR3nt: TGTGCCAGCAGCTTTCGCGGGGAGCGCACAGATACGCAGTATTTT; v_gene: TRBV7-9; abundance: .; d_gene: .; j_gene: TRBJ2-3
CDR3aa: CASRLACAAYWNTEAFF; CDR3nt: TGTGCAAGTCGCTTAGCGTGCGCGGCTTACTGGAACACTGAAGCTTTCTTT; v_gene: TRBV12-2; abundance: .; d_gene: .; j_gene: TRBJ1-1
CDR3aa: CASSLNGGAAWNGYTF; CDR3nt: TGTGCCAGCAGCTTAAATGGGGGGGCAGCTTGGAATGGCTACACCTTC; v_gene: TRBV7-2; abundance: few; d_gene: .; j_gene: TRBJ1-2
CDR3aa: CASSRRAGRTGELFF; CDR3nt: TGCGCCAGCAGCCGGAGGGCAGGGCGCACCGGGGAGCTGTTTTTT; v_gene: TRBV5-1; abundance: .; d_gene: .; j_gene: TRBJ2-2
CDR3aa: CASSPFSGGYNEQFF; CDR3nt: TGTGCCAGCAGTCCCTTTAGCGGGGGGTACAATGAGCAGTTCTTC; v_gene: TRBV6-5; abundance: .; d_gene: TRBD2; j_gene: TRBJ2-1
CDR3aa: CAWSVGIAGGNTQYF; CDR3nt: TGTGCCTGGAGTGTAGGGATAGCGGGGGGAAATACGCAGTATTTT; v_gene: TRBV30; abundance: .; d_gene: TRBD2; j_gene: TRBJ2-3
CDR3aa: CASSLWASGRSGTNEQFF; CDR3nt: TGTGCCAGCAGCTTATGGGCTAGCGGGAGGTCCGGGACAAATGAGCAGTTCTTC; v_gene: TRBV11-2; abundance: .; d_gene: TRBD2; j_gene: TRBJ2-1
CDR3aa: CASSLTEGYEQYF; CDR3nt: TGTGCCAGCTCGCTGACAGAAGGGTACGAGCAGTACTTC; v_gene: TRBV18; abundance: .; d_gene: .; j_gene: TRBJ2-7
CDR3aa: CASSSQGEITEAFF; CDR3nt: TGTGCCAGCAGCTCCCAGGGTGAAATTACTGAAGCTTTCTTT; v_gene: TRBV7-3; abundance: few; d_gene: .; j_gene: TRBJ1-1
CDR3aa: CASRQELNTEAFF; CDR3nt: TGTGCCAGCAGGCAGGAACTTAACACTGAAGCTTTCTTT; v_gene: TRBV6-4; abundance: .; d_gene: .; j_gene: TRBJ1-1
CDR3aa: CASSLDPGEYYEQYF; CDR3nt: TGTGCCAGCAGCTTAGATCCAGGGGAGTACTACGAGCAGTACTTC; v_gene: TRBV11-2; abundance: .; d_gene: .; j_gene: TRBJ2-7
CDR3aa: CASSQTGETQYF; CDR3nt: TGTGCCAGCAGCCAAACGGGAGAGACCCAGTACTTC; v_gene: TRBV3-1/TRBV3-2; abundance: .; d_gene: .; j_gene: TRBJ2-5
CDR3aa: CASSLRGGRDQPQHF; CDR3nt: TGTGCCAGCAGCTTGCGGGGGGGCAGGGATCAGCCCCAGCATTTT; v_gene: TRBV5-8; abundance: .; d_gene: .; j_gene: TRBJ1-5
CDR3aa: CASSPEQGNTEAFF; CDR3nt: TGTGCCAGCTCGCCTGAACAGGGGAACACTGAAGCTTTCTTT; v_gene: TRBV18; abundance: once; d_gene: .; j_gene: TRBJ1-1
CDR3aa: CASSLWRASGANVLTF; CDR3nt: TGTGCCAGCAGTTTATGGAGGGCTTCTGGGGCCAACGTCCTGACTTTC; v_gene: TRBV28; abundance: .; d_gene: .; j_gene: TRBJ2-6
CDR3aa: CASSQPEIRHRGTEAFF; CDR3nt: TGCGCCAGCAGCCAACCTGAGATTCGCCATAGAGGTACTGAAGCTTTCTTT; v_gene: TRBV4-1; abundance: .; d_gene: .; j_gene: TRBJ1-1
CDR3aa: CASSGRTRGGTSGTYEQYF; CDR3nt: TGTGCCAGCAGCGGACGCACAAGGGGGGGGACTAGCGGGACTTACGAGCAGTACTTC; v_gene: TRBV7-2; abundance: .; d_gene: TRBD2; j_gene: TRBJ2-7
CDR3aa: CASSLDPPSEVRALLGF; CDR3nt: TGTGCCAGCAGCTTAGACCCCCCGTCCGAGGTCAGGGCCCTTTTAGGCTTC; v_gene: TRBV7-2; abundance: .; d_gene: .; j_gene: TRBJ1-2
CDR3aa: CASSSRQGPRDTEAFF; CDR3nt: TGTGCCAGCAGTTCAAGACAGGGGCCGAGAGACACTGAAGCTTTCTTT; v_gene: TRBV28; abundance: .; d_gene: TRBD1; j_gene: TRBJ1-1
CDR3aa: CASSLAGARAAFF; CDR3nt: TGTGCCAGCAGCCTAGCTGGGGCACGGGCAGCTTTCTTT; v_gene: TRBV7-6; abundance: few; d_gene: .; j_gene: TRBJ1-1